This TCR beta chain was recorded in a study of T cells expressing NK-cell markers. Study as a whole: It was sorted CD3+CD56+NKG2C+, CD3+CD56+NKG2C- and CD3+CD56-NKG2C+ T cells that supplied the TCR beta repertoires.

A note on this clonotype: No antigen is known for it.

Overall study results and limits: The share of CD8+ T cells held by dominant NKG2C+ clonotypes was about 1.0-7.5% in roughly 6 donors. The CD3+CD56-NKG2C+ fraction was also led by these clonotypes in four donors.

It was by 5'RACE template switching with UMIs that TCR beta cDNA was made. TCRdb derives one entry per CDR3 protein from the 5' RACE reads, leaving out DNA. The sample totals around 550,000 distinct CDR3 sequences. The CDR3 length is 12 residues. Germline V CDR1 and CDR2: MNHEY, SVGAGI. The source of this sequence is a man between 18 and 29 years old in good health. The chain carries TRBV6-5 and TRBJ2-7; TCRdb's D gene call, TRBD2, goes unchecked for lack of DNA. The sample consisted of blood T cells: a sorted CD56 or NKG2C T cell subset, CD4+ or CD8+ T cells, or bulk PBMC T cells (not recorded which). The CDR3 is CASQATLSEQYF.